What follows are 23 T cell receptor beta chains derived from one specimen sequenced in a study of T cells in Graves' hyperthyroidism and ophthalmopathy. Researchers amplified the TCR beta CDR3 regions from RNA transcripts. HTBI primers were used for first-round RT-PCR of the TCR CDR3. TCRdb reanalysed the multiplex PCR reads using MiXCR and keeps one entry per CDR3 protein. This table has about 510,000 distinct CDR3 sequences, 14% appearing once. Material: blood. The receptors derive from a woman aged 35 to 49 with Graves' hyperthyroidism.

Many counts were recorded for this clonotype. The chain recombines TRBV5-1 with TRBJ2-7, with TRBD1 identical over 9 bases. V lost 3 bases and J lost 3; bases outside the gene matches: 10. CDR1 SGHRS and CDR2 YFSETQ come from the germline V gene. The CDR3 covers 16 residues. DNA of the CDR3: TGCGCCAGCAGCTCGGGACAGGGCCTTAGGGACTACGAGCAGTACTTC. Translation: CASSSGQGLRDYEQYF.

The J gene is TRBJ2-4, the V gene TRBV5-6; D remains ambiguous. The CDR3 is 12 amino acids. The V end lost 3 bases, the J end lost 6 bases, and 7 bases lay between the germline ends. Germline-derived CDR1 and CDR2 are SGHDT and YYEEEE. The chain's CDR3 is CASSSDLNIQYF. The DNA for the CDR3 is TGTGCCAGCAGCTCTGACCTAAACATTCAGTACTTC.

The V and J genes are TRBV5-5 and TRBJ2-1, with D perhaps matching TRBD2 (6 bases). Germline CDR1 reads SGHKS; CDR2 reads YYEKEE (reference sequence). This CDR3 is built from 17 residues. V lost 0 bases and J 0 bases, leaving 13 bases between the germline ends. The CDR3: CASSLEASESSYNEQFF. CDR3 DNA: TGTGCCAGCAGCTTGGAGGCTAGCGAGAGCTCCTACAATGAGCAGTTCTTC. The full variable domain, rest sourced from reference TRBV5-5 and TRBJ2-1, is DAGVTQSPTHLIKTRGQQVTLRCSPISGHKSVSWYQQVLGQGPQFIFQYYEKEERGRGNFPDRFSARQFPNYSSELNVNALLLGDSALYLCASSLEASESSYNEQFFGPGTRLTVL.

The V and J genes are TRBV11-1 and TRBJ2-7; D not resolved. Germline-derived CDR1 and CDR2 are SGHAT and FQDESV (reference sequence). This CDR3 has 15 residues. Trimming left V 0 bases short and J 5 bases short, with 14 bases between. The CDR3 here is CASSLAHGLLNEQYF. The CDR3 DNA is TGTGCCAGCAGCTTAGCCCACGGTCTCCTTAACGAGCAGTACTTC.

Points on this clonotype: A read error is likely, as this CDR3 ends without the conserved phenylalanine or tryptophan. The chain uses TRBV7-9 and TRBJ1-6, with 7 bases fitting TRBD1. This CDR3 has 15 residues. Trimming took 5 bases from V and 5 from J; bases not matched to a gene: 6. Germline V gene sequence: CDR1 SEHNR, CDR2 FQNEAQ (reference sequence). The CDR3: CASSLPGGHNSPLHL. CDR3 nucleotide sequence: TGTGCCAGCAGCCTCCCAGGGGGGCATAATTCACCCCTCCACCTT.

The chain combines TRBV7-2 with TRBJ2-4, with a tentative D call TRBD2 (6 bases). V gave up 5 bases and J gave up 1 base, with 15 bases separating them. The CDR3 has 16 residues. Germline lookup yields CDR1 SGHTA and CDR2 FQGNSA. The CDR3 nucleotides are TGTGCCAGCAGCCTAGGGCACGGGGGTGCCAAAAACATTCAGTACTTC. Translated: CASSLGHGGAKNIQYF.

This clonotype was recorded a few times. The rearrangement uses TRBV29-1 and TRBJ1-1; no clear D. Per the germline V gene, CDR1 is SQVTM and CDR2 is ANQGSEA. V was trimmed by 4 bases and J by 6 bases, leaving 18 bases between them. The CDR3 is 14 amino acids. The CDR3 reads CSVGSSSLGAEAFF. In nucleotides, the CDR3 is TGCAGCGTTGGGAGCAGCTCCCTGGGCGCTGAAGCTTTCTTT. Filled out from reference TRBV29-1 and TRBJ1-1, the complete variable domain reads SAVISQKPSRDICQRGTSLTIQCQVDSQVTMMFWYRQQPGQSLTLIATANQGSEATYESGFVIDKFPISRPNLTFSTLTVSNMSPEDSSIYLCSVGSSSLGAEAFFGQGTRLTVV.

V usage is TRBV5-6 and J usage is TRBJ1-6, with unresolved D. This CDR3 is built from 12 residues. Trimming left V 1 base short and J 10 bases short, with 6 bases between. The germline V gene has CDR1 SGHDT and CDR2 YYEEEE. The CDR3 reads CASSLSLSPLHF. The CDR3, as DNA: TGTGCCAGCAGCTTGAGCCTATCACCCCTCCACTTT.

The chain links TRBV5-4 to TRBJ2-2; 11 bases fit TRBD1. The J call may be wrong; the DNA end is better matched by TRBJ1-1. The germline V gene encodes CDR1 SGHNT and CDR2 YYREEE (reference sequence). The CDR3 runs 11 residues. CDR3 coding DNA: TGTGCCAGCACAGGGACAGGGGGAGCTTTCTTT. Translated, it gives CASTGTGGAFF.

As concerns this clonotype: This could be a read error, since a much larger clone is one nucleotide away. V is TRBV28 and J is TRBJ2-7; 9 bases are shared with TRBD1. This CDR3 is 13 amino acids long. Germline loops: CDR1 MDHEN, CDR2 SYDVKM. V shed 4 bases, J shed 6 bases, and the junction held 4 bases outside the gene matches. As DNA, the CDR3 is TGTGCCAGCAGTTCGGGACAGGGTACCGAGCAGTACTTC. Translation: CASSSGQGTEQYF. The variable domain in full, completed from reference TRBV28 and TRBJ2-7, reads DVKVTQSSRYLVKRTGEKVFLECVQDMDHENMFWYRQDPGLGLRLIYFSYDVKMKEKGDIPEGYSVSREKKERFSLILESASTNQTSMYLCASSSGQGTEQYFGPGTRLTVT.

This chain links TRBV19 with TRBJ2-2; D uncertain. Per germline, CDR1 LNHDA and CDR2 SQIVND (reference sequence). V was clipped by 5 bases and J by 5 bases, with 15 bases between them. This CDR3 comprises 15 residues. The CDR3 sequence is CASSPDGSWTGELFF. As DNA, the CDR3 is TGTGCCAGTAGTCCCGATGGGTCGTGGACCGGGGAGCTGTTTTTT.

The CDR3: CASSSGARVGYEKLFF. CDR3 DNA sequence: TGTGCCAGCAGCTCTGGGGCGAGGGTTGGATATGAAAAACTGTTTTTT. The J gene is TRBJ1-4, the V gene TRBV7-9, with a weak D call TRBD1 (5 bases). In germline, CDR1 is SEHNR, CDR2 FQNEAQ (reference sequence). The CDR3 length is 16 residues. V was cut by 4 bases and J by 6 bases, with 18 bases left in between.

This clonotype has at least ten counts. V is TRBV10-3 and J is TRBJ1-1, with 7 bases lining up with TRBD1. With V trimmed by 7 bases and J by 1 base, 6 bases remained unmatched. This CDR3 has 14 residues. Germline CDR1 ENHRY, CDR2 SYGVKD. The CDR3 loop reads CAINPTGTNTEAFF. CDR3 DNA sequence: TGTGCCATCAATCCGACAGGGACGAACACTGAAGCTTTCTTT.

The J gene is TRBJ1-5, the V gene TRBV20-1; D not resolved. Germline V gives CDR1 DFQATT, CDR2 SNEGSKA (reference sequence). The CDR3 extends over 16 amino acids. V was cut by 4 bases and J by 0 bases, with 16 bases left in between. The CDR3, as DNA: TGCAGTGCTACTGCGGCAGAAAGCTATAGCAATCAGCCCCAGCATTTT. Its protein product is CSATAAESYSNQPQHF.

The rearrangement joins TRBV13 to TRBJ2-2, with D possibly being TRBD1 (6 bases). This CDR3 is 15 amino acids long. Trimming left V 3 bases short and J 2 bases short, with 10 bases between. The germline gives CDR1 PRHDT, CDR2 FYEKMQ (reference sequence). CDR3: CASSLGTHNTGELFF. CDR3 bases: TGTGCCAGCAGCTTGGGGACACACAACACCGGGGAGCTGTTTTTT.

This clonotype was seen at least ten times. The chain links TRBV5-1 to TRBJ2-7, with TRBD1 identical over 9 bases. The CDR3 loop spans 15 amino acids. V was clipped by 4 bases and J by 1 base; unmatched bases: 6. Germline V gene data show CDR1 as SGHRS and CDR2 as YFSETQ. The CDR3 loop reads CASSPDRGRSYEQYF. CDR3 nucleotide sequence: TGCGCCAGCAGCCCCGACAGGGGGAGATCCTACGAGCAGTACTTC. The full variable domain, rest sourced from reference TRBV5-1 and TRBJ2-7, is KAGVTQTPRYLIKTRGQQVTLSCSPISGHRSVSWYQQTPGQGLQFLFEYFSETQRNKGNFPGRFSGRQFSNSRSEMNVSTLELGDSALYLCASSPDRGRSYEQYFGPGTRLTVT.

This clonotype was found many times. Just one base apart from a much larger clone, this may be a read error. This chain links TRBV5-5 with TRBJ1-1, with 7 bases lining up with TRBD1. J was trimmed by 1 base and V by 4 bases; bases with no gene match: 4. Germline V lookup: CDR1 SGHKS, CDR2 YYEKEE (reference sequence). The CDR3 is made up of 14 amino acids. The DNA of the CDR3 is TGTGCCAGCAGCGTACAGGGGACGAACACTGAAGCTTTCTTT. Translated, it gives CASSVQGTNTEAFF.

Notes on this clonotype: This sequence may be a read error, since a much larger clone differs from it by one base. V gene TRBV5-1 combines with J gene TRBJ2-3, with 7 nucleotides matching TRBD2. The junction had 4 bases not matched to a gene; V was cut back by 0 bases and J by 0 bases. This CDR3 has 16 amino acids. Germline V gene sequence: CDR1 SGHRS, CDR2 YFSETQ. CDR3 coding DNA: TGCGCCAGCAGCTTGGGGGTTAGCGGGAGCACAGATACGCAGTATTTT. Translated: CASSLGVSGSTDTQYF.

This clonotype was seen more than once but under ten times. The rearrangement links TRBV30 to TRBJ1-3; no firm D call. The CDR3 contains 15 residues. The germline CDR1 and CDR2 sequences are GTSNPN and SVGIG (reference sequence). V was pared by 1 base and J by 4 bases, with 14 bases between. The CDR3 DNA reads TGTGCCTGGAGTGCAAGTGAGCTAGGGGGAAACACCATATATTTT. Amino acid sequence: CAWSASELGGNTIYF.

This clonotype came up a few times. The chain links TRBV19 to TRBJ1-5; a weak D match, TRBD1 (6 bases). CDR3 length equals 16 residues. CDR1 and CDR2 from the germline V gene are LNHDA and SQIVND (reference sequence). The ends were cut back, 7 bases at V and 0 bases at J, with 16 bases in the middle. The CDR3 nucleotides read TGTGCCAGTATGGAACAGGGCCGTTATAGCAATCAGCCCCAGCATTTT. Encoded protein: CASMEQGRYSNQPQHF.

This clonotype appeared many times. This chain connects TRBV28 to TRBJ2-1; 7 nucleotides line up with TRBD2. V lost 1 base and J lost 6; bases outside the gene matches: 9. The CDR3 extends over 16 amino acids. In germline, CDR1 is MDHEN, CDR2 SYDVKM. CDR3 region: CASSLLGGRESNEQFF. Written as DNA, the CDR3 is TGTGCCAGCAGTTTATTAGGTGGGAGGGAAAGCAATGAGCAGTTCTTC.

CDR3 in DNA: TGCGCCAGCAGCTTGGAGGGCCCACATGGGTACGAGCAGTACTTC. Protein sequence: CASSLEGPHGYEQYF. V is TRBV5-1 and J is TRBJ2-7, with unresolved D. This CDR3 region has 15 residues. Germline CDR1 SGHRS, CDR2 YFSETQ. V lost 0 bases, J lost 4 bases, and 14 bases lay in between.

The gene calls are TRBV5-1 and TRBJ1-4; no definite D call. The germline V gene encodes CDR1 SGHRS and CDR2 YFSETQ. This CDR3 spans 14 amino acids. V dropped 3 bases and J dropped 4 bases, with 10 bases sitting between them. DNA for the CDR3: TGCGCCAGCAGCTACGGCGGATTTAATGAAAAACTGTTTTTT. It is translated as CASSYGGFNEKLFF.